A selection of T cell receptor beta chains follows, all from one sample in a study of blood T cell repertoires in COVID-19. TCRdb keeps only in-frame clones here, not all; method: immunoSEQ multiplex PCR. The table has about 410,000 clones, over 75% seen once. Sequencing was performed on peripheral blood. The receptor set was obtained from a woman aged 40 to 50 with COVID-19, enrolled during active disease. CDR3s include the opening cysteine and the closing phenylalanine or tryptophan. A D gene is named only where the DNA matches it firmly. Clone size is not always given. Where it is, it says once, few, many or a class for expanded clones.

>-|16|TRBV7-2|TRBD2|TRBJ2-1
CASSLRTSGRYNEQFF
TGTGCCAGCAGCCTTCGGACTAGCGGGAGGTACAATGAGCAGTTCTTC
>-|14|TRBV7-9|TRBD2|TRBJ2-7
CASSLLAGAYEQYF
TGTGCCAGCAGCTTACTAGCGGGTGCCTACGAGCAGTACTTC
>-|17|TRBV18|-|TRBJ1-1
CASSDLLPGMGVTEAFF
TGTGCCAGCTCAGACCTCCTACCCGGGATGGGTGTCACTGAAGCTTTCTTT
>-|18|TRBV7-8|TRBD2|TRBJ2-1
CASSSFSVEAGSYNEQFF
TGTGCCAGCAGCTCTTTTTCGGTAGAAGCGGGGTCCTACAATGAGCAGTTCTTC
>once|16|TRBV28|TRBD1|TRBJ2-7
CASGGPGTGETYEQYF
TGTGCCAGCGGAGGGCCCGGGACAGGGGAAACCTACGAGCAGTACTTC
>once|15|TRBV7-9|TRBD1|TRBJ1-4
CASSLTQGVNEKLFF
TGTGCCAGCAGCTTAACGCAGGGGGTGAATGAAAAACTGTTTTTT
>-|14|TRBV29-1|-|TRBJ1-1
CSVEDWGVGTEAFF
TGCAGCGTTGAAGATTGGGGGGTAGGGACTGAAGCTTTCTTT
>-|15|TRBV5-1|-|TRBJ2-1
CASSLAPGAYNEQFF
TGCGCCAGCAGCTTGGCGCCGGGGGCCTACAATGAGCAGTTCTTC
>-|13|TRBV6-2/TRBV6-3|-|TRBJ1-1
CASSYWLGDQAFF
TGTGCCAGCAGTTACTGGCTGGGCGACCAAGCTTTCTTT
>-|14|TRBV13|TRBD2|TRBJ2-5
CASSTRGGGETQYF
TGTGCCAGCAGTACACGCGGGGGAGGAGAGACCCAGTACTTC
>-|13|TRBV6-5|TRBD1|TRBJ1-2
CASSGQGFYGYTF
TGTGCCAGCAGCGGACAGGGTTTCTATGGCTACACCTTC
>few|15|TRBV5-6|TRBD2|TRBJ2-5
CASSRLAGGQGTQYF
TGTGCCAGCAGCCGACTAGCGGGGGGGCAGGGGACCCAGTACTTC
>-|19|TRBV7-2|TRBD2|TRBJ2-1
CASSLVGLAGGSGRNEQFF
TGTGCCAGCAGCTTAGTTGGACTAGCGGGGGGGTCGGGTAGAAATGAGCAGTTCTTC
>-|16|TRBV4-2|TRBD2|TRBJ2-3
CASSQDPRGGTDTQYF
TGTGCCAGCAGCCAAGATCCCCGGGGGGGCACAGATACGCAGTATTTT
>-|14|TRBV27|-|TRBJ1-6
CASSLYGVKSPLHF
TGTGCCAGCAGTTTATACGGGGTTAAGTCACCCCTCCACTTT
>-|13|TRBV6-6|-|TRBJ1-5
CASSNQKNQPQHF
TGTGCCAGCAGTAACCAGAAAAATCAGCCCCAGCATTTT
>-|15|TRBV30|TRBD2|TRBJ2-1
CAWSRLAGKYNEQFF
TGTGCCTGGAGTCGACTAGCGGGTAAATACAATGAGCAGTTCTTC
>-|17|TRBV27|TRBD2|TRBJ2-7
CASSLSGLAGGYYEQYF
TGTGCCAGCAGTTTATCGGGACTAGCGGGGGGGTACTACGAGCAGTACTTC
>once|13|TRBV27|-|TRBJ1-2
CASSFGVGGGYTF
TGTGCCAGCAGTTTCGGGGTCGGGGGTGGCTACACCTTC
>-|13|TRBV12-3/TRBV12-4|-|TRBJ2-7
CASSLDSSYEQYF
TGTGCCAGCAGTTTAGACTCATCCTACGAGCAGTACTTC
>-|14|TRBV5-1|TRBD1|TRBJ2-1
CASSSLQGDHEQFF
TGCGCCAGCAGCTCCCTCCAGGGGGACCATGAGCAGTTCTTC
>-|14|TRBV27|-|TRBJ1-1
CASSLGGAETEAFF
TGTGCCAGCAGTTTAGGAGGGGCCGAGACTGAAGCTTTCTTT
>-|18|TRBV4-3|TRBD1|TRBJ2-5
CASSPGTGGRLGQETQYF
TGCGCCAGCAGCCCCGGGACAGGGGGCCGGTTGGGTCAAGAGACCCAGTACTTC
>-|15|TRBV24-1|TRBD1|TRBJ1-5
CATSDPRDSNQPQHF
TGTGCCACCAGTGACCCAAGGGACAGTAATCAGCCCCAGCATTTT
>-|16|TRBV7-9|TRBD2|TRBJ2-1
CASSLEASGVLNEQFF
TGTGCCAGCAGCTTAGAGGCTAGCGGGGTACTCAATGAGCAGTTCTTC
>-|13|TRBV28|-|TRBJ1-1
CASGGFSQTEAFF
TGTGCCAGCGGGGGCTTCTCCCAAACTGAAGCTTTCTTT
>-|15|TRBV18|-|TRBJ2-3
CASSPPSAGTDTQYF
TGTGCCAGCTCACCCCCGTCGGCGGGCACAGATACGCAGTATTTT
>-|14|TRBV5-1|-|TRBJ1-1
CASTLGVVGTEAFF
TGCGCCAGCACCTTAGGGGTAGTAGGCACTGAAGCTTTCTTT
>-|16|TRBV27|-|TRBJ1-2
CASSLRGGIGRGGYTF
TGTGCCAGCAGTTTAAGAGGAGGGATCGGACGCGGTGGCTACACCTTC
>-|16|TRBV28|TRBD1|TRBJ2-5
CASSPNDRVIWETQYF
TGTGCCAGCAGTCCGAATGACAGGGTCATTTGGGAGACCCAGTACTTC
>-|15|TRBV29-1|-|TRBJ1-2
CSVEGLLVEADGYTF
TGCAGCGTTGAAGGCTTGTTGGTAGAGGCGGATGGCTACACCTTC
>-|13|TRBV27|-|TRBJ2-2
CASGYQGAGELFF
TGTGCCAGCGGTTACCAGGGCGCCGGGGAGCTGTTTTTT
>-|16|TRBV19|TRBD1|TRBJ2-2
CASSRRDRGNTGELFF
TGTGCCAGTAGTAGAAGGGACAGGGGAAACACCGGGGAGCTGTTTTTT
>-|14|TRBV4-3|TRBD1|TRBJ1-1
CASSQGQGNTEAFF
TGCGCCAGCAGCCAGGGACAGGGGAACACTGAAGCTTTCTTT
>once|13|TRBV10-1|-|TRBJ2-2
CASSPSMRGELFF
TGCGCCAGTTCCCCATCCATGCGCGGGGAGCTGTTTTTT
>-|14|TRBV27|TRBD1|TRBJ2-3
CASTDRGPQDTQYF
TGTGCCAGCACCGACAGGGGGCCACAAGATACGCAGTATTTT
>-|15|TRBV5-4|-|TRBJ2-2
CASSPGLWNAGELFF
TGTGCCAGCAGCCCGGGACTTTGGAACGCCGGGGAGCTGTTTTTT
>once|15|TRBV5-4|-|TRBJ1-1
CASSPSRGVNTEAFF
TGTGCCAGCAGCCCCTCCAGAGGCGTGAACACTGAAGCTTTCTTT
>-|17|TRBV6-6|TRBD1|TRBJ1-4
CASSRDRAIATNEKLFF
TGTGCCAGCAGTCGGGACAGGGCTATTGCAACTAATGAAAAACTGTTTTTT
>-|15|TRBV6-5|-|TRBJ1-2
CASSYLPPSNYGYTF
TGTGCCAGCAGTTACCTCCCCCCCTCTAACTATGGCTACACCTTC
>-|15|TRBV7-3|TRBD1|TRBJ1-2
CASSLSGQVLYGYTF
TGTGCCAGCAGCTTAAGCGGACAGGTTCTCTATGGCTACACCTTC
>-|15|TRBV6-5|TRBD2|TRBJ2-7
CASSLQAGGSYEQYF
TGTGCCAGCAGTCTCCAAGCGGGAGGCTCCTACGAGCAGTACTTC
>-|15|TRBV2|TRBD1|TRBJ1-5
CASSEAETGVRPQHF
TGTGCCAGCAGTGAAGCGGAGACAGGGGTGAGGCCCCAGCATTTT
>once|17|TRBV19|TRBD1|TRBJ1-2
CASSPRDRGLENYGYTF
TGTGCCAGTAGTCCCCGGGACAGGGGGCTGGAGAACTATGGCTACACCTTC
>-|14|TRBV28|TRBD1|TRBJ1-2
CASSPLTGGKGYTF
TGTGCCAGCAGTCCCCTGACAGGGGGCAAGGGCTACACCTTC
>-|13|TRBV2|-|TRBJ2-2
CASSERAEGELFF
TGTGCCAGCAGTGAGAGGGCAGAAGGGGAGCTGTTTTTT
>-|13|TRBV16|-|TRBJ1-2
CASSQSTVYGYTF
TGTGCCAGCAGCCAATCCACAGTTTATGGCTACACCTTC
>once|14|TRBV19|TRBD1|TRBJ2-7
CASSLPGQGREQYF
TGTGCCAGTAGCCTTCCGGGACAGGGGAGAGAGCAGTACTTC
>-|18|TRBV5-1|TRBD1|TRBJ1-1
CASSLRPTQGALSTEAFF
TGCGCCAGCAGCTTGCGGCCCACACAGGGGGCGTTAAGCACTGAAGCTTTCTTT
>-|18|TRBV18|TRBD1|TRBJ2-5
CASSPLGQGVRTGETQYF
TGTGCCAGCTCACCACTGGGACAGGGCGTTCGAACCGGGGAGACCCAGTACTTC
>-|13|TRBV13|-|TRBJ1-2
CASSLYSNYGYTF
TGTGCCAGCAGCTTATACTCCAACTATGGCTACACCTTC
>-|15|TRBV5-1|TRBD2|TRBJ2-1
CASSFGLAGENEQFF
TGCGCCAGCAGCTTTGGACTAGCGGGAGAAAATGAGCAGTTCTTC
>-|14|TRBV4-1|TRBD1|TRBJ1-6
CASSQGQGSSPLHF
TGCGCCAGCAGCCAAGGACAGGGGAGCTCACCCCTCCACTTT
>-|15|TRBV11-3|TRBD1|TRBJ2-1
CASSSDREDYNEQFF
TGTGCCAGCAGTTCGGACAGGGAGGACTACAATGAGCAGTTCTTC
>-|12|TRBV29-1|-|TRBJ1-4
CSVGAYDEKLFF
TGCAGCGTGGGGGCGTACGATGAAAAACTGTTTTTT
>-|13|TRBV14|TRBD2|TRBJ2-1
CASSRAGGAEQFF
TGTGCCAGCAGCCGGGCGGGGGGGGCTGAGCAGTTCTTC
>-|15|TRBV6-2/TRBV6-3|TRBD1|TRBJ2-5
CASSYSRQGASPQYF
TGTGCCAGCAGTTACTCGAGACAGGGGGCGAGTCCCCAGTACTTC
>-|16|TRBV27|-|TRBJ2-3
CASSLSPGANTDTQYF
TGTGCCAGCAGTTTATCGCCAGGGGCAAACACAGATACGCAGTATTTT
>-|16|TRBV18|TRBD2|TRBJ2-7
CASSPPFLADSYEQYF
TGTGCCAGCTCACCCCCGTTCCTAGCGGACTCCTACGAGCAGTACTTC